These T cell receptor beta chains were read from a single sample in a study of T cells after yellow fever vaccination. MiXCR, run by TCRdb on the 5' RACE reads, gives a single entry per CDR3 protein. Of a few hundred thousand distinct CDR3 sequences in the sample, roughly 4.3% were seen once. The sample here was PBMCs, taken 5 days after the yellow fever booster vaccination. Receptor source: a man younger than 30 who received the YFV17D yellow fever vaccine. Each CDR3 is given without its conserved first and last residue.

J: TRBJ2-7
V: TRBV20-1
CDR3: SARDGSEQY

J: TRBJ2-5
V: TRBV7-2
CDR3: ASRDRGEQETQY

J: TRBJ2-7
V: TRBV5-4
CDR3: ASRGQGAPYEQY

J: TRBJ2-2
V: TRBV7-2
CDR3: ASSLNPQGVGAGELF

J: TRBJ1-4
V: TRBV5-1
CDR3: ASSLTGRNEKLF

J: TRBJ1-2
V: TRBV20-1
CDR3: SAGGTVGGYT

J: TRBJ2-2
V: TRBV27
CDR3: ASSPKLAGELF

J: TRBJ1-5
V: TRBV5-1
CDR3: ASSLGWGPYQPQH

J: TRBJ1-5
V: TRBV12-3/TRBV12-4
CDR3: ASSLDGGQPQH

J: TRBJ2-3
V: TRBV29-1
CDR3: SVDLLSTQY

J: TRBJ1-2
V: TRBV4-1
CDR3: ASSYARGDNYGYT

J: TRBJ2-1
V: TRBV5-1
CDR3: ASSFQGNNEQF

J: TRBJ1-1
V: TRBV7-2
CDR3: ASSLRTGVGTEAF

J: TRBJ1-2
V: TRBV6-5
CDR3: ASSFGPSSYGYT

J: TRBJ2-1
V: TRBV20-1
CDR3: SAPRTGLGSYNEQF

J: TRBJ2-3
V: TRBV5-1
CDR3: ASSFPGLAGSTDTQY

J: TRBJ2-3
V: TRBV12-3/TRBV12-4
CDR3: ASSSTYNSGGARTDTQY

J: TRBJ2-2
V: TRBV19
CDR3: ASSIGLAGGMDTGELF

J: TRBJ2-7
V: TRBV10-2
CDR3: ASRTGGRWVYEQY

J: TRBJ2-4
V: TRBV3-1
CDR3: ASSYRGLAGARAKNIQY

J: TRBJ2-5
V: TRBV7-2
CDR3: ASSRQGAGETQY

J: TRBJ2-5
V: TRBV5-4
CDR3: ASSLQLATGETQY

J: TRBJ2-5
V: TRBV9
CDR3: ASSVAAQETQY

J: TRBJ1-2
V: TRBV4-3
CDR3: ASSQESGGFGYT

J: TRBJ1-3
V: TRBV20-1
CDR3: SARANSGTAGNTIY

J: TRBJ1-2
V: TRBV24-1
CDR3: ATSDLSGGDYGYT

J: TRBJ2-3
V: TRBV5-1
CDR3: ASSVQGAPTDTQY

J: TRBJ2-7
V: TRBV7-2
CDR3: ASSPYGTSGGTEQY

J: TRBJ2-1
V: TRBV3-1
CDR3: ASRRDRGFGEQF

J: TRBJ1-5
V: TRBV7-2
CDR3: ASGRLVGGNQPQH

J: TRBJ2-4
V: TRBV27
CDR3: ASSLQGANIQY

J: TRBJ1-1
V: TRBV28
CDR3: ASRTGGTNTEAF

J: TRBJ1-1
V: TRBV5-1
CDR3: ASSLNRADTEAF

J: TRBJ2-2
V: TRBV5-1
CDR3: ASSLEHINTGELF

J: TRBJ1-1
V: TRBV20-1
CDR3: SAPLRTGLRRWTEAF

J: TRBJ1-3
V: TRBV21-1
CDR3: ASSKGRNTIY

J: TRBJ2-6
V: TRBV5-1
CDR3: ASSLGGGGANVLT

J: TRBJ2-7
V: TRBV27
CDR3: ASSLDSGGYEQY

J: TRBJ2-1
V: TRBV5-1
CDR3: ASSSGTEGNEQF

J: TRBJ2-7
V: TRBV9
CDR3: ASSPESHEQY

J: TRBJ1-2
V: TRBV20-1
CDR3: SARDPTQLYGYT

J: TRBJ1-6
V: TRBV15
CDR3: ATSRVHSPLH

J: TRBJ1-2
V: TRBV4-2
CDR3: ASSQTPGQGITLGYT

J: TRBJ1-2
V: TRBV12-3/TRBV12-4
CDR3: ASGRGYFHGYT